This TCR beta chain is from a study of T cells after yellow fever vaccination. Across the whole study: Preparing low-cell-number fractions relied on SMART-Seq v4 Ultra Low Input.

5'RACE template switching generated TCR cDNA, adding a universal primer site and UMIs. One entry per CDR3 protein results from TCRdb running MiXCR on the 5' RACE reads. The profile shows 400,000 to 450,000 distinct CDR3 sequences, under 20% of them singletons. Concerning this clonotype itself: Its matching antigen is unknown.

Findings of the study overall: Though it reached lower strength, the secondary response hit its peak faster, day 5 versus 15.

Germline CDR1 and CDR2: LGHNA and YNFKEQ. The V end lost 4 bases, the J end lost 6 bases, and 12 bases lay between the germline ends. CDR3 length: 13 residues. This clonotype was obtained from a man younger than 30 who received the YFV17D yellow fever vaccine. The chain recombines TRBV4-2 with TRBJ1-2, with no clear D. Here the sequenced sample was PBMCs, taken before the yellow fever booster vaccination. The CDR3 loop is CASSPLKEDGYTF. Written as DNA, the CDR3 is TGTGCCAGCAGCCCATTGAAGGAGGATGGCTACACCTTC.